This T cell receptor beta chain was profiled in a study of blood T cell repertoires in COVID-19. Assay used: immunoSEQ multiplex PCR; TCRdb lists only in-frame clones, some missing. This sample has approximately 160,000 clones, with 80% to 90% found just once. CDR1 is SNHLY, CDR2 FYNNEI, per germline. V lost 7 bases and J 5 bases, leaving 11 bases between the germline ends. The CDR3 length is 12 residues. The sample was PBMCs or T cells enriched from blood (not recorded which). The genes are TRBV2 and TRBJ2-5, with a possible D match to TRBD2 (5 bases). The sequence came from a woman aged 45-60 years who had recovered from COVID-19. The CDR3 region is CASNNPGETQYF. DNA for the CDR3: TGTGCCAGCAATAACCCGGGGGAGACCCAGTACTTC.